The clone carrying this T cell receptor (beta chain) appeared a few times. As yet, its antigen is unknown. Time point denoted: newly diagnosed GD, antithyroid drugs for less than 3 months. After RNA was extracted from PBMCs, the TCR library was made from it. Sequencing libraries for TCR beta were prepared with iRepertoire HTBI primers and Arm-PCR of CDR3 regions. TCRdb reprocessed the multiplex PCR reads with MiXCR, giving one entry per CDR3 protein. The table lists around 420,000 distinct CDR3 sequences, 15% of them singletons, with 22% in the top ten. The CDR3 contains 10 residues. The V and J ends lost 6 bases and 4 bases respectively, with 5 bases between them. Germline V gene data show CDR1 as SQVTM and CDR2 as ANQGSEA. The data belong to a study of regulatory T cells in long-lasting Graves disease. At the level of the study: Antithyroid drugs had been given to newly diagnosed Graves' patients for under 3 months.

Study-wide results and limits: Accuracy could have been hurt by small sample size. The study found lower TCR diversity in persistent Graves' patients than in newly diagnosed ones.

The receptor's source is a female donor with Graves disease. The rearrangement links TRBV29-1 to TRBJ2-3; no definite D call. The specimen was peripheral blood mononuclear cells (PBMCs), collected at new diagnosis, from a patient treated with antithyroid drugs. The CDR3 loop is CSVGPDTQYF. The CDR3 DNA follows: TGCAGCGTAGGTCCAGATACGCAGTATTTT.